This entry features one T cell receptor (beta chain) sequence. The target antigen is unknown. The data are from a study of vaccination effects on CD4 cells after COVID-19. The CDR3 covers 16 residues. The V gene lost 3 bases and the J gene lost 0 bases, with 12 bases spanning the gap. Per germline, CDR1 KGHSH and CDR2 LQKENI. Overall study findings and caveats: Most post-vaccine spike-reactive clones in convalescents were new, not infection-derived.

TCRdb's copy holds only in-frame clones and misses some; the assay was immunoSEQ multiplex PCR. The repertoire consists of about 70,000 clones, with 73% occurring once and the leading ten covering about 5%. Antigen-specific CD4+ T cells were expanded with viral peptide pools in the ViraFEST assay before sequencing. Culture proceeded for 10 days, and CD4+ T cells were then isolated. The infection with SARS-CoV-2 (confirmed by PCR) occurred in this person between March and December 2020. Researchers swapped half the medium for IL-2 medium on both days 3 and 7. This TCR was recovered from a human donor who had a prior SARS-CoV-2 infection. The chain is built from TRBV18 and TRBJ2-1; D may match TRBD1 or TRBD2 (5 bases each). The specimen was CD4+ T cells from PBMCs cultured with HIV peptides, collected before COVID-19 vaccination. Subset denoted: HIV-1 Nef peptide pool negative control/reference culture. DNA of the CDR3: TGTGCCAGCTCACCGTTTCGGGACGGCTCCTACAATGAGCAGTTCTTC. Translated, it gives CASSPFRDGSYNEQFF.